The text below deals with one T cell receptor beta chain. These data come from a study of blood T cell repertoires in COVID-19. Study-level information: The study drew acute and convalescent COVID-19 samples from the United States, Italy and Spain.

The CDR3 spans 12 residues. Between the trimmed V and J ends, which lost 3 bases and 8 bases, there was a span of 10 bases. The V gene's germline CDR1 is DFQATT and CDR2 SNEGSKA (reference sequence). Methods used by the authors: Estimation of nucleated cell counts was performed using reference gene primer amplification. Assay: immunoSEQ multiplex PCR; the TCRdb copy retains only in-frame clones and omits some. D and trimming come from the DNA, and the V and J calls and clone size come from that table. The repertoire includes about 130,000 clones, about 80% of them detected once, and approximately 3.9% sits in the top ten.

The receptor was isolated from a woman in her forties or fifties with acute or convalescent COVID-19. Material: peripheral blood. This sequence joins TRBV20-1 and TRBJ1-4; no clear D. The CDR3 region has the DNA TGCAGTGCTAGTGGGCCGGGAGAAAAACTGTTTTTT. Translated: CSASGPGEKLFF.